Each of the 25 T cell receptor beta chains below was sequenced from the same sample in a study of shared clonotypes between healthy human individuals. Sequencing was performed with immunoSEQ multiplex PCR; in TCRdb, only in-frame clones are kept and a portion is missing. The table records 150,000 to 200,000 clones, over 85% of them present only once. The sample was naive CD4+ T cells sorted from blood. Indicated subset: CD45RA+ positively selected. Receptors originate from a woman in her 30s in good health.

This chain links TRBV2 with TRBJ2-7, with D unresolved. Germline V gene lookup returns CDR1 SNHLY and CDR2 FYNNEI. The V gene lost 4 bases and the J gene lost 0 bases, with 13 bases spanning the gap. The CDR3 is 15 residues long. Written as DNA, the CDR3 is TGTGCCAGCAGTGTTAATGGACGGAGCTCCTACGAGCAGTACTTC. Its translation: CASSVNGRSSYEQYF. The full variable domain, with the rest looked up from reference TRBV2 and TRBJ2-7, is EPEVTQTPSHQVTQMGQEVILRCVPISNHLYFYWYRQILGQKVEFLVSFYNNEISEKSEIFDDQFSVERPDGSNFTLKIRSTKLEDSAMYFCASSVNGRSSYEQYFGPGTRLTVT.

The chain recombines TRBV5-1 with TRBJ2-5; 8 positions match TRBD2. The CDR3 is made up of 16 amino acids. J was trimmed by 2 bases and V by 4 bases; bases with no gene match: 10. CDR1 and CDR2 (germline): SGHRS, YFSETQ. The CDR3 is CASSASGGPGQETQYF. The CDR3 nucleotides are TGCGCCAGCAGCGCGTCGGGGGGGCCCGGACAAGAGACCCAGTACTTC.

The chain combines TRBV6-5 with TRBJ2-7; the D gene is possibly TRBD2 (6 bases). The CDR3 length is 15 residues. CDR1 and CDR2 (germline): MNHEY, SVGAGI. Trimming pared 6 bases from V and 3 bases from J, leaving 18 bases between. The CDR3 sequence: CASSSPGSGHYEQYF. The CDR3 DNA reads TGTGCCAGCAGCTCCCCCGGGAGCGGCCACTACGAGCAGTACTTC.

This clone was picked up one time. The rearrangement uses TRBV7-2 and TRBJ2-7; 8 bases agree with TRBD1. Trimming took 5 bases from V and 2 from J; bases not matched to a gene: 8. The germline V gene has CDR1 SGHTA and CDR2 FQGNSA. The CDR3 is 15 amino acids. The CDR3 is CASSPVQTGAYEQYF. The CDR3, as DNA: TGTGCCAGCAGCCCAGTTCAGACAGGGGCCTACGAGCAGTACTTC.

The chain uses TRBV14 and TRBJ2-1; no clear D. Looked up from germline, CDR1 is SGHDN and CDR2 is FVKESK. This CDR3 is 16 amino acids long. With 4 bases removed from V and 5 bases from J, the gap between germline ends came to 18 bases. The CDR3 reads CASSLRVILENNEQFF. As DNA, the CDR3 is TGTGCCAGCAGCCTTAGAGTGATACTGGAGAACAATGAGCAGTTCTTC.

The chain couples TRBV2 to TRBJ2-1; 12 bases line up with TRBD1. Per the germline V gene, CDR1 is SNHLY and CDR2 is FYNNEI. V lost 6 bases to trimming and J lost 8 bases; unmatched junction nucleotides: 5. The CDR3 totals 14 residues. The chain's CDR3 is CASRGQGAVDEQFF. In nucleotides, the CDR3 is TGTGCCAGCAGGGGACAGGGGGCGGTAGATGAGCAGTTCTTC. Looking up the rest from reference TRBV2 and TRBJ2-1 gives the full variable domain: EPEVTQTPSHQVTQMGQEVILRCVPISNHLYFYWYRQILGQKVEFLVSFYNNEISEKSEIFDDQFSVERPDGSNFTLKIRSTKLEDSAMYFCASRGQGAVDEQFFGPGTRLTVL.

J is TRBJ2-7 and V is TRBV5-1; TRBD1 matches at 8 bases. This CDR3 comprises 15 residues. Germline CDR1 is SGHRS and CDR2 is YFSETQ. The V segment lost 0 bases and the J segment 5 bases; nucleotides outside the gene matches: 7. This CDR3 reads CASSLDLTGGDEQYF. CDR3 bases: TGCGCCAGCAGCTTGGACCTAACAGGGGGAGACGAGCAGTACTTC.

The chain recombines TRBV19 with TRBJ1-4; D remains unclear. This CDR3 region has 15 residues. Trimming cost V 5 bases and J 5 bases, with 15 bases left between them. The germline gives CDR1 LNHDA, CDR2 SQIVND (reference sequence). The CDR3 loop is CASSHDAGTNEKLFF. The CDR3 coding sequence is TGTGCCAGTAGTCACGACGCAGGTACCAATGAAAAACTGTTTTTT.

The genes are TRBV18 and TRBJ2-7, with D perhaps TRBD1 or TRBD2 (5 bases each). The V end was cut by 6 bases, the J end by 3 bases, with 12 bases between. CDR1 and CDR2 (germline): KGHSH, LQKENI. The CDR3 runs 13 residues. The CDR3 is CASSQGPNYEQYF. The CDR3 DNA reads as TGTGCCAGCTCCCAGGGACCCAACTACGAGCAGTACTTC.

The V and J genes are TRBV23-1 and TRBJ1-5; no reliable D call. TRBV23-1 is given ORF status, its function remaining uncertain. The CDR3 has 13 amino acids. Trimming shortened V by 7 bases and J by 2 bases, and 9 bases separated the two germline ends. The CDR3 is CASNGRGNQPQHF. DNA for the CDR3: TGCGCCAGCAATGGGAGGGGCAATCAGCCCCAGCATTTT.

The CDR3 sequence is CASSGTGSEKLFF. The CDR3 DNA sequence: TGTGCCAGCAGTGGAACAGGGAGTGAAAAACTGTTTTTT. The gene calls are TRBV6-1 and TRBJ1-4; TRBD1 might be the D (6 bases). Trimming pared 4 bases from V and 7 bases from J, leaving 10 bases between. CDR3 length: 13 amino acids. Germline assignment: CDR1 MNHNS and CDR2 SASEGT.

V and J are TRBV28 and TRBJ2-2, with D possibly matching TRBD1 (6 bases). The germline V gene encodes CDR1 MDHEN and CDR2 SYDVKM. V lost 5 bases and J 6 bases, leaving 13 bases between the germline ends. The CDR3 runs to 14 residues. In nucleotides, the CDR3 is TGTGCCAGCAGTCCCCCCTCAGGGGCCGGGGAGCTGTTTTTT. Translation gives CASSPPSGAGELFF. The full variable domain, rest sourced from reference TRBV28 and TRBJ2-2, is DVKVTQSSRYLVKRTGEKVFLECVQDMDHENMFWYRQDPGLGLRLIYFSYDVKMKEKGDIPEGYSVSREKKERFSLILESASTNQTSMYLCASSPPSGAGELFFGEGSRLTVL.

The CDR3 DNA reads TGTGCCAGCACTCTAGCGGGGATATACGAGCAGTACTTC. Translated: CASTLAGIYEQYF. V usage is TRBV2 and J usage is TRBJ2-7; 9 bases fit TRBD2. CDR3 length: 13 amino acids. V shed 7 bases and J 4 bases; nucleotides not matched to a gene: 5. Germline-derived CDR1 and CDR2 are SNHLY and FYNNEI.

The chain combines TRBV28 with TRBJ2-1; the match to TRBD1 covers 8 bases. Per the germline V gene, CDR1 is MDHEN and CDR2 is SYDVKM. Trimming removed 2 bases from V and 8 bases from J; junction bases left unmatched: 8. This CDR3 contains 15 residues. CDR3 loop: CASSLVQGAYDEQFF. As DNA, the CDR3 is TGTGCCAGCAGTTTAGTGCAGGGGGCGTACGATGAGCAGTTCTTC.

The chain has TRBV2 and TRBJ1-5, with unresolved D. V lost 4 bases and J lost 6, with 10 bases in between. The CDR3 has 13 amino acids. From germline, CDR1 is SNHLY and CDR2 FYNNEI. The CDR3 bases are TGTGCCAGCAGTGGAGGGCGGCCTCAGCCCCAGCATTTT. Translated: CASSGGRPQPQHF.

J is TRBJ1-5 and V is TRBV29-1; D is unresolved. The CDR3 loop spans 13 amino acids. The V gene lost 2 bases and the J gene lost 3 bases, with 8 bases spanning the gap. Germline V gene sequence: CDR1 SQVTM, CDR2 ANQGSEA. CDR3 in DNA: TGCAGCGTTGAATCCGGGCCCAATCAGCCCCAGCATTTT. Its translation is CSVESGPNQPQHF.

The J gene is TRBJ2-5, the V gene TRBV28; a weak D match, TRBD2 (7 bases). Trimming pared 7 bases from V and 5 bases from J, leaving 20 bases between. There are 15 residues in the CDR3. Germline-derived CDR1 and CDR2 are MDHEN and SYDVKM. CDR3 protein: CASITTRGARETQYF. In DNA form, the CDR3 reads TGTGCCAGCATCACGACTCGGGGGGCCCGGGAGACCCAGTACTTC. The variable domain in full, completed from reference TRBV28 and TRBJ2-5, reads DVKVTQSSRYLVKRTGEKVFLECVQDMDHENMFWYRQDPGLGLRLIYFSYDVKMKEKGDIPEGYSVSREKKERFSLILESASTNQTSMYLCASITTRGARETQYFGPGTRLLVL.

This chain's CDR3 is CASSEWAIRVGDTQYF. Written as DNA, the CDR3 is TGTGCCAGCAGTGAATGGGCCATTAGGGTGGGAGATACGCAGTATTTT. The rearrangement links TRBV2 to TRBJ2-3; no clear D. The CDR3 length is 16 residues. Germline CDR1 SNHLY, CDR2 FYNNEI. V lost 2 bases to trimming and J lost 5 bases, with 17 bases between them. Complete variable domain (other parts from reference TRBV2 and TRBJ2-3): EPEVTQTPSHQVTQMGQEVILRCVPISNHLYFYWYRQILGQKVEFLVSFYNNEISEKSEIFDDQFSVERPDGSNFTLKIRSTKLEDSAMYFCASSEWAIRVGDTQYFGPGTRLTVL.

The chain has TRBV11-2 and TRBJ2-1; 11 nucleotides align to TRBD2. This CDR3 region has 16 residues. V gave up 6 bases and J gave up 4 bases; unmatched junction bases: 8. Per germline, CDR1 SGHAT and CDR2 FQNNGV. CDR3 sequence reads: CASRLGLADRYNEQFF. The DNA for the CDR3 is TGTGCCAGCAGGTTGGGACTAGCGGACAGATACAATGAGCAGTTCTTC.

This chain links TRBV5-1 with TRBJ1-1; D gene ambiguous. Trimming removed 0 bases at V and 0 bases at J, with 9 bases between. CDR3 size: 15 residues. CDR1 is SGHRS, CDR2 YFSETQ, per germline. CDR3 in DNA: TGCGCCAGCAGCTTGGCCTCCCAGATGAACACTGAAGCTTTCTTT. This encodes CASSLASQMNTEAFF.

This rearrangement joins TRBV9 to TRBJ2-7, with 8 bases identical to TRBD2. The germline gives CDR1 SGDLS, CDR2 YYNGEE. The V gene end was trimmed by 3 bases and the J gene end by 6 bases; junction bases not matched to a gene: 14. The CDR3 covers 16 residues. The CDR3 here is CASSEHPRAGDGEQYF. CDR3 coding DNA: TGTGCCAGCAGCGAACACCCCCGAGCGGGAGATGGCGAGCAGTACTTC.

The J gene is TRBJ1-4, the V gene TRBV15, with 8 bases that match TRBD1. This CDR3 is built from 16 residues. The germline CDR1 and CDR2 sequences are LNHNV and YYDKDF (reference sequence). The junction had 7 bases not matched to a gene; V was cut back by 4 bases and J by 3 bases. Written as DNA, the CDR3 is TGTGCCACCAGCATGGGGCAGACAGGGGCTAATGAAAAACTGTTTTTT. Amino acid sequence: CATSMGQTGANEKLFF. Supplemented by reference TRBV15 and TRBJ1-4, the full variable domain reads DAMVIQNPRYQVTQFGKPVTLSCSQTLNHNVMYWYQQKSSQAPKLLFHYYDKDFNNEADTPDNFQSRRPNTSFCFLDIRSPGLGDTAMYLCATSMGQTGANEKLFFGSGTQLSVL.

The CDR3: CASSQPAHHGRKLFF. CDR3 DNA sequence: TGTGCCAGCAGCCAACCCGCTCACCACGGACGAAAACTGTTTTTT. J is TRBJ1-4 and V is TRBV28; no reliable D call. This CDR3 comprises 15 residues. Per germline, CDR1 MDHEN and CDR2 SYDVKM. The ends were cut back, 6 bases at V and 10 bases at J, with 21 bases in the middle.

The V call is TRBV7-6, the J call TRBJ2-7; 10 bases line up with TRBD2. Germline assignment: CDR1 SGHVS and CDR2 FNYEAQ. The ends lost 3 bases at V and 2 bases at J; junction bases unmatched: 4. CDR3 length: 15 residues. Here the CDR3 reads CASSFGAGGPYEQYF. For the CDR3, the DNA is TGTGCCAGCAGCTTCGGAGCGGGAGGGCCCTACGAGCAGTACTTC.

A single count supports this clone. The rearrangement uses TRBV5-4 and TRBJ2-7; no firm D call. V gave up 1 base and J gave up 5 bases, with 13 bases separating them. This CDR3 comprises 14 residues. Germline V gives CDR1 SGHNT, CDR2 YYREEE (reference sequence). The CDR3 DNA follows: TGTGCCAGCAGCTTGAACCTTTGGGCCCACGAGCAGTACTTC. Its protein is CASSLNLWAHEQYF. The whole variable domain, remainder taken from reference TRBV5-4 and TRBJ2-7, is ETGVTQSPTHLIKTRGQQVTLRCSSQSGHNTVSWYQQALGQGPQFIFQYYREEENGRGNFPPRFSGLQFPNYSSELNVNALELDDSALYLCASSLNLWAHEQYFGPGTRLTVT.